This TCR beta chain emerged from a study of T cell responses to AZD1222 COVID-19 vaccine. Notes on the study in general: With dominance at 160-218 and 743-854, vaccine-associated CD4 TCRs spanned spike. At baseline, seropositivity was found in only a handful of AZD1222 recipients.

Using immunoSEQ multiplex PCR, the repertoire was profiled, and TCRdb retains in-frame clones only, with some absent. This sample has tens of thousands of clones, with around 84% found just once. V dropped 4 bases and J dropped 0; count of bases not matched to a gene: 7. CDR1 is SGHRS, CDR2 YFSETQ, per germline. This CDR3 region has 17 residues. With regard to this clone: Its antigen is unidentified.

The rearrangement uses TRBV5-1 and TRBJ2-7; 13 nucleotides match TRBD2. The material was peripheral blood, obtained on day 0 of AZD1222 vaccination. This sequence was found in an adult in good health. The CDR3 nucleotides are TGCGCCAGCAGCATTCCGGGACTAGCGGGGTTCTCCTACGAGCAGTACTTC. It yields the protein CASSIPGLAGFSYEQYF.